The rows below give T cell receptor beta chains drawn from one sample of a study of response to subunit inactivated influenza vaccine. TCRdb itself ran the RT-PCR reads through MiXCR, one entry per CDR3 protein. The sample holds 250,000 to 350,000 distinct CDR3 sequences, approximately 21% seen once. The sample consisted of PBMCs from blood, taken approximately 20 months after vaccination. These receptor sequences come from a man between 50 and 75 years old who received an inactivated influenza vaccine. The CDR3 runs from the conserved cysteine through the conserved F or W. Each record gives: V gene, CDR3 length, J gene, CDR3 protein.

TRBV18,13,TRBJ2-1,CASSTTGYNEQFF
TRBV20-1,13,TRBJ1-4,CSARTGVNEKLFF
TRBV7-9,14,TRBJ1-1,CASSLGDIYTEAFF
TRBV6-2/TRBV6-3,15,TRBJ2-3,CASRVPGGFPDTQYF
TRBV27,15,TRBJ2-1,CASSPGTRSVQEQFF
TRBV5-1,15,TRBJ1-1,CASSLENRLNTEAFF
TRBV11-2,16,TRBJ1-1,CASSPQWGLEDTEAFF
TRBV14,14,TRBJ1-2,CASSPTLSGYGYTF
TRBV20-1,15,TRBJ2-3,CSAETGTGGTDTQYF
TRBV28,13,TRBJ2-5,CASSFVRLGTQYF
TRBV10-3,11,TRBJ2-7,CAIGQGYEQYF
TRBV6-2/TRBV6-3,10,TRBJ2-5,CASAGEGPNF
TRBV2,13,TRBJ2-7,CASSRGSTGEQYF
TRBV5-1,15,TRBJ2-5,CASSPGGGQQETQYF
TRBV13,17,TRBJ2-7,CASSTGTSGDLSYEQYF
TRBV20-1,14,TRBJ2-7,CSARDPQGGHEQYF
TRBV4-3,13,TRBJ2-1,CASSQASGDSVFF
TRBV29-1,14,TRBJ1-1,CSVETGTANTEAFF
TRBV29-1,11,TRBJ2-1,CSVDGHNEQFF
TRBV6-1,15,TRBJ2-5,CASRPQGAQRETQYF
TRBV18,13,TRBJ1-5,CASSEAGNQPQHF
TRBV11-2,16,TRBJ2-4,CASSLGVNGPKNIQYF
TRBV7-2,14,TRBJ2-1,CASSFRAVYNEQFF
TRBV20-1,15,TRBJ2-5,CSARDGQGAVETQYF
TRBV18,16,TRBJ2-6,CASRTVSFSGANVLTF
TRBV9,15,TRBJ2-2,CASSVGGRDTGELFF
TRBV29-1,12,TRBJ1-3,CSVDTPGNTIYF
TRBV25-1,14,TRBJ1-2,CASSEVGHAGGYTF
TRBV7-9,12,TRBJ2-2,CASSLPTGALFF
TRBV19,15,TRBJ1-6,CASSTTGTGSSPLHF
TRBV27,17,TRBJ2-4,CASSAGTGGASKNIQYF
TRBV6-1,14,TRBJ1-6,CASNQGTGGSPLHF
TRBV6-1,11,TRBJ2-1,CASRGGNEQFF
TRBV7-9,15,TRBJ1-1,CASSLVEGGNTEAFF
TRBV10-3,15,TRBJ2-2,CAISKQTGNFGELFF
TRBV5-1,15,TRBJ1-1,CASSFGGTGGYEAFF
TRBV12-3/TRBV12-4,15,TRBJ2-1,CASTRLSGGANEQFF
TRBV6-5,12,TRBJ2-7,CASKGGSYEQYF
TRBV10-3,12,TRBJ1-1,CAIRDLNTEAFF
TRBV12-3/TRBV12-4,15,TRBJ2-3,CASSLDLAVADTQYF
TRBV20-1,14,TRBJ2-7,CSATMTGEYYEQYF
TRBV6-5,17,TRBJ2-3,CASSYPGTSGSPDTQYF
TRBV7-6,16,TRBJ1-6,CASSLRVQGGNSPLHF
TRBV20-1,14,TRBJ1-3,CSAQARNSGNTIYF
TRBV7-2,16,TRBJ2-7,CASSTEIAGGRYEQYF
TRBV7-2,16,TRBJ2-2,CASSPPGQGNTGELFF
TRBV4-1,15,TRBJ2-1,CASSQQVLGFNEQFF
TRBV28,14,TRBJ2-1,CASSLFDFSNEQFF
TRBV27,13,TRBJ1-2,CASAQQENYGYTF
TRBV20-1,18,TRBJ1-1,CSARDLLRDSWMNTEAFF